This TCR beta chain was recovered during a study of T cells in localized non-small cell lung cancer. About this clone itself: Its target is not known.

Clones were sequenced by immunoSEQ multiplex PCR, and TCRdb holds only the in-frame ones, with some missing. The sample has about 53,000 clones, 80% to 85% seen once. Study-level points and caveats: Longer overall survival accompanied higher blood T cell density. Because sequencing included only one region (of the tumor), heterogeneity remains possible. A median about 50 of the top 100 tumor clones appeared in adjacent lung. The greatest T cell clonality was found in uninvolved adjacent lung (higher than in tumor).

Sequenced material: peripheral blood mononuclear cells, taken before any cancer treatment. This TCR came from a man between 40 and 69 years old with stage III lung adenocarcinoma.

This CDR3 is CASSRGAHRGKETQYF. CDR3 DNA sequence: TGTGCCAGCAGCCGGGGGGCCCACAGGGGAAAAGAGACCCAGTACTTC. This rearrangement joins TRBV5-8 to TRBJ2-5; D possibly uses TRBD1 or TRBD2 (7 bases each). Germline V gene data show CDR1 as SGHTS and CDR2 as YDEGEE. Deletions cut 4 bases from V and 3 bases from J, with 19 bases between. CDR3 length: 16 residues.